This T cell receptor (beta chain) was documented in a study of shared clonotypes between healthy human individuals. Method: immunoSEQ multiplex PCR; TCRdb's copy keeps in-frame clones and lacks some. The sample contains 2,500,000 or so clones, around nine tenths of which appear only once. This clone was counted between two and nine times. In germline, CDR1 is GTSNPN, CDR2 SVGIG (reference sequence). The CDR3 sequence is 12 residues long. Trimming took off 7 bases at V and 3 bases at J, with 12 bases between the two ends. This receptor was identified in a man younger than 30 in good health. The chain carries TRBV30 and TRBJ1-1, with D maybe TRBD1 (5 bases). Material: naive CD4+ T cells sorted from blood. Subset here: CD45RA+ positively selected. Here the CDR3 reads CAFPRGDTEAFF. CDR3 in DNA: TGTGCCTTCCCCCGGGGGGACACTGAAGCTTTCTTT.